The rows below give T cell receptor beta chains drawn from one sample of a study of T cell repertoires in cytomegalovirus infection. MiXCR, applied by TCRdb to the reads, yields one record per CDR3 protein. The table has around 200,000 distinct CDR3 sequences, about 38% seen once. These TCRs are of unknown antigen specificity. Sequencing was performed on CD8+ T cells from cultured PBMCs, taken from culture after CMV antigen stimulation. The receptor set was obtained from a human donor in good health (CMV status not recorded). Some clones in this sample may be carry-over from other donors' samples. Each CDR3 is given with its conserved first and last residue. D genes are given only for firm matches. Size values are once, few and many counts, or a class for expanded clones, and some rows have none.

clone_size,v_call,j_call,d_call,cdr3_aa,cdr3_nt
NA,TRBV7-2,TRBJ2-3,TRBD2,CASSLVGASGRSTDTQYF,TGTGCCAGCAGCTTAGTAGGGGCTAGCGGGCGGAGCACAGATACGCAGTATTTT
NA,TRBV5-1,TRBJ1-1,NA,CASSLEGSAEAFF,TGCGCCAGCAGCTTGGAGGGAAGCGCTGAAGCTTTCTTT
few,TRBV5-6,TRBJ2-1,NA,CASSLDLSQEQFF,TGTGCCAGCAGCTTGGATTTAAGCCAAGAGCAGTTCTTC
NA,TRBV10-3,TRBJ1-1,NA,CAISESGRGNTEAFF,TGTGCCATCAGTGAATCGGGTAGGGGTAACACTGAAGCTTTCTTT
NA,TRBV7-3,TRBJ2-1,TRBD2,CASSSGVAGYNEQFF,TGTGCCAGCAGCTCGGGAGTAGCGGGGTACAATGAGCAGTTCTTC
many,TRBV7-2,TRBJ2-7,TRBD2,CASSLAGLAGTSYEQYF,TGTGCCAGCAGCTTAGCGGGGTTAGCGGGGACCTCCTACGAGCAGTACTTC
NA,TRBV19,TRBJ1-5,TRBD1,CASSTRDRIQPQHF,TGTGCCAGTAGTACCCGGGACAGGATTCAGCCCCAGCATTTT
once,TRBV12-3/TRBV12-4,TRBJ1-2,NA,CASSPAAYKARYTF,TGTGCAAGCAGTCCAGCCGCCTACAAGGCTCGCTACACCTTC
NA,TRBV27,TRBJ1-2,NA,CASSLRGSRYDGYTF,TGTGCCAGCAGTTTAAGGGGGTCCAGGTATGATGGCTACACCTTC
NA,TRBV13,TRBJ2-1,TRBD1,CASSPGQGASNEQFF,TGTGCCAGCAGTCCGGGACAGGGGGCAAGCAATGAGCAGTTCTTC
few,TRBV7-2,TRBJ1-2,NA,CASSTWEGVYGYTF,TGTGCCAGCAGCACCTGGGAGGGGGTCTATGGCTACACCTTC
NA,TRBV5-6,TRBJ2-7,TRBD1,CASSFGTGEREQYF,TGTGCCAGCAGCTTTGGGACAGGGGAGAGGGAGCAGTACTTC
few,TRBV27,TRBJ1-1,NA,CASSLSYERRILHTEAFF,TGTGCCAGCAGTTTATCCTATGAGAGACGGATCCTACACACTGAAGCTTTCTTT
NA,TRBV7-8,TRBJ2-1,TRBD2,CASSLGLAGESPYNEQFF,TGTGCCAGCAGCTTAGGACTAGCGGGAGAGAGTCCCTACAATGAGCAGTTCTTC
few,TRBV29-1,TRBJ2-2,TRBD1,CSAYDPGQGSPREPRSYTGELFF,TGCAGCGCGTATGATCCGGGACAGGGGTCCCCGCGGGAGCCAAGATCTTACACCGGGGAGCTGTTTTTT
few,TRBV7-9,TRBJ2-1,NA,CASSSQGSEQFF,TGTGCCAGCAGCTCACAGGGATCTGAGCAGTTCTTC
NA,TRBV27,TRBJ1-5,NA,CASRNRWTPQSPQHF,TGTGCCAGCAGGAATCGTTGGACACCCCAATCGCCCCAGCATTTT